This record looks at one T cell receptor (beta chain) sequence and its context. In this sample, this clone turned up once. Its target antigen remains unknown. Within one base of it there is no much larger clone, and no base qualities were kept. The cysteine opens and the phenylalanine closes a CDR3 of 13 amino acids. The kept DNA is CDR3 alone, 39 bases in frame from the first base. The germline V gene specifies SGHVS as CDR1 and FQNEAQ as CDR2. V and J lose 0 bases and 10 bases, and a span of 11 bases separates them. Participants in the prospective study were enrolled through a virtual design, were aged 18 to 89 years, and lived in 20 to 30 United States geographic areas. Cohort assignment in the prospective study relied on participant-reported clinical history from a screening survey and a study questionnaire. Exposed participants had been in contact, within 2 weeks of entering the study, with a person who had a PCR-confirmed or clinician-diagnosed case of COVID-19. Mobile phlebotomists in the prospective study collected whole blood, serum and a nasopharyngeal or oropharyngeal swab from every participant. Prospective study participants could optionally give additional blood draws and questionnaires over an approximately two-month period. Before DNA extraction, prospective study blood samples were shipped either frozen or at room temperature.

The sample is drawn from a study of blood T cell repertoires in COVID-19 (dated by TCRdb to about 2020). Regarding the research as a whole: Samples from collaborators originated in the United States, Italy and Spain and spanned both the acute and convalescent phases of COVID-19. The material from the prospective study consisted of cDNA or gDNA derived from T cells, B-cell-depleted T cells, or PBMCs. The dataset comprised deeply sampled blood TCRbeta repertoires from subjects exposed to, actively infected with, or recovered from COVID-19. The repertoires were made available in a free public database intended to serve as a resource for research on the immune response to SARS-CoV-2. The samples were drawn from two sources: the first 160 participants of the ongoing ImmuneRACE study, and 1,254 subjects contributed by 6 global collaborators. Sample metadata almost always included a de-identified subject ID, COVID-19 status, age in years and sex. Where HLA class I and class II types were available, the types were taken from metadata supplied by the sample provider, not from assay-based typing. Study-wide conclusions, independent of this receptor: Clinical and demographic metadata were provided uncurated, with the amount varying by source and participant.

The immunoSEQ Assay, a bias-controlled multiplex PCR, was used to amplify TCRbeta CDR3 regions from genomic DNA. Concerning the study's data processing: Within the assay, amplification of reference gene primers was used to estimate how many nucleated cells each sample contained. To quantify the absolute abundance of each unique TCRbeta CDR3 rearrangement, sequence reads were collapsed and filtered. For each sample, productive Simpson clonality was calculated as the square root of Simpson's diversity index over productive rearrangements. TCRdb took this table from immuneACCESS and kept in-frame rearrangements with V and J called. Such tables lack part of the clones; where checked against another copy, unresolved V genes explain under half of the gap, and the rest is unexplained. That table supplies the V and J calls and clone size; D and trimming were determined from the DNA. For this sample the table gives 300,000 to 450,000 clones, of which roughly 90% were detected only once. The top ten clones comprise just over 1% of the sample.

The rearranged chain carries TRBV7-8 and TRBJ2-3; the D gene is unclear. Sequenced: PBMCs or T cells enriched from blood (not recorded which). This TCR derives from a young woman who had been exposed to COVID-19. The CDR3 region: CASSLARRNAQYF. The nucleotides read TGTGCCAGCAGCTTAGCGCGTCGCAATGCGCAGTATTTT.